A single sample is the source of the 8 T cell receptor beta chains below, sequenced in a study of shared clonotypes between healthy human individuals. Only in-frame clones appear in the TCRdb table, and some are missing; sequencing was by immunoSEQ multiplex PCR. The sample shows more than 2,000,000 clones, 85% to 95% of them seen only once. Sequencing input: naive CD4+ T cells from PBMCs. The subset here: CD45RA+ positively selected. The receptor source for this set is a young man in good health. Some clones in this sample may be carry-over from other donors' samples.

J is TRBJ2-6 and V is TRBV5-1; D is perhaps TRBD1 (6 bases). Germline V lookup: CDR1 SGHRS, CDR2 YFSETQ. This CDR3 is 16 amino acids long. The ends were cut back, 4 bases at V and 5 bases at J, with 16 bases in the middle. This CDR3 reads CASSDERGGRANVLTF. The CDR3, as DNA: TGCGCCAGCAGCGACGAGAGAGGGGGTCGGGCCAACGTCCTGACTTTC. The full variable domain, with the rest looked up from reference TRBV5-1 and TRBJ2-6, is KAGVTQTPRYLIKTRGQQVTLSCSPISGHRSVSWYQQTPGQGLQFLFEYFSETQRNKGNFPGRFSGRQFSNSRSEMNVSTLELGDSALYLCASSDERGGRANVLTFGAGSRLTVL.

The chain carries TRBV7-9 and TRBJ2-2, with 13 bases fitting TRBD2. CDR3 length equals 19 residues. V lost 6 bases, J lost 3 bases, and 13 bases stayed unmatched. The V gene's germline CDR1 is SEHNR and CDR2 FQNEAQ (reference sequence). CDR3 region: CASRPTGTSGIRDTGELFF. CDR3 bases: TGTGCCAGCAGACCAACCGGGACTAGCGGGATTAGGGACACCGGGGAGCTGTTTTTT.

The chain carries TRBV5-4 and TRBJ2-3; D ambiguous. The CDR3 spans 14 residues. Germline CDR1 reads SGHNT; CDR2 reads YYREEE (reference sequence). Trimming removed 0 bases from V and 2 bases from J, with 7 bases in between. CDR3 sequence (DNA): TGTGCCAGCAGCTTGGTTACCGCCACAGATACGCAGTATTTT. This codes for CASSLVTATDTQYF.

The chain links TRBV28 to TRBJ1-4; D uncertain. With 2 bases removed from V and 8 bases from J, the gap between germline ends came to 15 bases. CDR1 is MDHEN and CDR2 is SYDVKM in the germline V gene. The CDR3 covers 15 residues. The CDR3 sequence is CASSLGGQAGEKLFF. CDR3 bases: TGTGCCAGCAGTTTAGGAGGGCAGGCTGGGGAAAAACTGTTTTTT.

The V gene is TRBV2, the J gene TRBJ2-1, with TRBD2 identical over 8 bases. The V segment lost 5 bases and the J segment 0 bases; nucleotides outside the gene matches: 27. The CDR3 sequence is 23 residues long. Germline-derived CDR1 and CDR2 are SNHLY and FYNNEI. The CDR3 is CASSWQDRLTLVAGKSSYNEQFF. The CDR3 region has the DNA TGTGCCAGCAGTTGGCAGGACAGATTAACGTTGGTAGCGGGAAAAAGCTCCTACAATGAGCAGTTCTTC.

The rearrangement uses TRBV27 and TRBJ2-1; TRBD2 matches 9 bases. The CDR3 has 14 amino acids. Trimming removed 4 bases from V and 8 bases from J; junction bases left unmatched: 6. Germline V CDR1 and CDR2: MNHEY, SMNVEV (reference sequence). The CDR3 DNA is TGTGCCAGCAGTTCGGATAGCGGGAGCTATGAGCAGTTCTTC. Encoded protein: CASSSDSGSYEQFF.

The chain couples TRBV6-5 to TRBJ1-5, with D perhaps matching TRBD1 (6 bases). V lost 10 bases and J 5 bases, leaving 15 bases between the germline ends. CDR3 length equals 13 residues. Germline-derived CDR1 and CDR2 are MNHEY and SVGAGI. CDR3 sequence reads: CATRQATYQPQHF. The CDR3 DNA sequence: TGTGCCACTCGACAGGCTACATATCAGCCCCAGCATTTT.

The V call is TRBV28, the J call TRBJ1-4; 9 nucleotides line up with TRBD1. In germline, CDR1 is MDHEN, CDR2 SYDVKM. The CDR3 loop spans 16 amino acids. V was pared by 3 bases and J by 7 bases, with 9 bases of the junction left unmatched. CDR3: CASSFGTGYAGEKLFF. CDR3 nucleotide sequence: TGTGCCAGCAGTTTCGGGACAGGGTACGCTGGTGAAAAACTGTTTTTT.